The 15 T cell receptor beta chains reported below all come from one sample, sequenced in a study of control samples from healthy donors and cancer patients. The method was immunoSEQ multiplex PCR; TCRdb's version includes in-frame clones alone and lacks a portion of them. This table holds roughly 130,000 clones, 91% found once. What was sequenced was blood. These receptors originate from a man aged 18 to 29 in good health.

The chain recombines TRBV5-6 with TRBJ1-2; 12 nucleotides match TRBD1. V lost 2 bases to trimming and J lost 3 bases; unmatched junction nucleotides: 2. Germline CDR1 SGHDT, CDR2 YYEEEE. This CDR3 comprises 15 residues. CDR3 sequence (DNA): TGTGCCAGCAGCTTCCGGGACAGGGGGCACTATGGCTACACCTTC. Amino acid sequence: CASSFRDRGHYGYTF. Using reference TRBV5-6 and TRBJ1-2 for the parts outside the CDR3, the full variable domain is DAGVTQSPTHLIKTRGQQVTLRCSPKSGHDTVSWYQQALGQGPQFIFQYYEEEERQRGNFPDRFSGHQFPNYSSELNVNALLLGDSALYLCASSFRDRGHYGYTFGSGTRLTVV.

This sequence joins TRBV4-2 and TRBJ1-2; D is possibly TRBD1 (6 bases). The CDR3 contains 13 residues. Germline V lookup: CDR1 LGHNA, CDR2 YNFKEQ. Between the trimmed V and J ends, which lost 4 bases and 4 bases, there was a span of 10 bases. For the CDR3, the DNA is TGTGCCAGCAGCCGGACAGTCAGCTATGGCTACACCTTC. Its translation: CASSRTVSYGYTF.

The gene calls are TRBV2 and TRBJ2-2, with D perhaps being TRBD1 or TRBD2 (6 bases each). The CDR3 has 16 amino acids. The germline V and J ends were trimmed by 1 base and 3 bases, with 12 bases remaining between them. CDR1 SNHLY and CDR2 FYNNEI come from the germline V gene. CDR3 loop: CASSEEGGRHTGELFF. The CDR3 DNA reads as TGTGCCAGCAGTGAAGAGGGGGGAAGACACACCGGGGAGCTGTTTTTT.

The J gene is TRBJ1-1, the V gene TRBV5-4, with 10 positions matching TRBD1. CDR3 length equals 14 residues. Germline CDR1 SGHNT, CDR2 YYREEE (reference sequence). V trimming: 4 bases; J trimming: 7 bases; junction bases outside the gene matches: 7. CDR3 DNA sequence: TGTGCCAGCAGCGTGACAGGGGGCGCGGATGAAGCTTTCTTT. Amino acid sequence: CASSVTGGADEAFF.

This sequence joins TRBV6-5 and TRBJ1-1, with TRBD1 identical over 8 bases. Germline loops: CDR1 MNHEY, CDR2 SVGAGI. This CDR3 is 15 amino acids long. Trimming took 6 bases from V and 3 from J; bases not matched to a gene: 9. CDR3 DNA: TGTGCCAGCAGGTCCCTCGACAGGGGTGACACTGAAGCTTTCTTT. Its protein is CASRSLDRGDTEAFF.

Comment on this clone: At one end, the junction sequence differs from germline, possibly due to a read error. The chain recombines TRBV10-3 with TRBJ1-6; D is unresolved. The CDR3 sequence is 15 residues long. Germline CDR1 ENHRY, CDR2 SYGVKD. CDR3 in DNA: TGTGCCATCAGTGAGCAGGCTTCCTATCATTCACCCCTCCACTTT. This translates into CAISEQASYHSPLHF.

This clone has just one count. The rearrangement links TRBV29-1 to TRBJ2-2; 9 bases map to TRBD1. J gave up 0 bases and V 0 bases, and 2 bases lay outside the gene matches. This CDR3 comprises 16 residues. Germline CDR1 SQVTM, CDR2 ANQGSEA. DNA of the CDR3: TGCAGCGTTGAAGATAGGGACAGGGCGAACACCGGGGAGCTGTTTTTT. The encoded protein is CSVEDRDRANTGELFF.

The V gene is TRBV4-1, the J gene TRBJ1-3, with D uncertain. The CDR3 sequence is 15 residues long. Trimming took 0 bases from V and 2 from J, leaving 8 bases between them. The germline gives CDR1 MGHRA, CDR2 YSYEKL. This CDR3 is CASSQDRAPGNTIYF. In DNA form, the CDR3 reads TGCGCCAGCAGCCAAGATCGGGCTCCTGGAAACACCATATATTTT.

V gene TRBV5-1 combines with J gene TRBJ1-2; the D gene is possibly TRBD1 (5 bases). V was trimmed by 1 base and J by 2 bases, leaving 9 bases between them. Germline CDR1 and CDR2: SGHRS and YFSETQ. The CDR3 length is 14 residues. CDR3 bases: TGCGCCAGCAGCTTGAGTGGGGGAAACTATGGCTACACCTTC. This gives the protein CASSLSGGNYGYTF.

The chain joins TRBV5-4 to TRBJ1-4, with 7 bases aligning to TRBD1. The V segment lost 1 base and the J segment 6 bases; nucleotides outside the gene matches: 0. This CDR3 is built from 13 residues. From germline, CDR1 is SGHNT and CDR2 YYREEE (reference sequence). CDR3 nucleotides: TGTGCCAGCAGCTTGACAGGGGATGAAAAACTGTTTTTT. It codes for CASSLTGDEKLFF.

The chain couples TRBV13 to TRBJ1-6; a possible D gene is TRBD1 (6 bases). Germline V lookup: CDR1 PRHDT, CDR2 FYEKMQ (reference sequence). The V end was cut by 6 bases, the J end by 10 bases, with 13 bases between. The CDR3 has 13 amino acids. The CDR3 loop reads CASSLTGSSPLHF. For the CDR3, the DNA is TGTGCCAGCAGTTTAACAGGGAGCTCACCCCTCCACTTT. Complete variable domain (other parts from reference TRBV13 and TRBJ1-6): AAGVIQSPRHLIKEKRETATLKCYPIPRHDTVYWYQQGPGQDPQFLISFYEKMQSDKGSIPDRFSAQQFSDYHSELNMSSLELGDSALYFCASSLTGSSPLHFGNGTRLTVT.

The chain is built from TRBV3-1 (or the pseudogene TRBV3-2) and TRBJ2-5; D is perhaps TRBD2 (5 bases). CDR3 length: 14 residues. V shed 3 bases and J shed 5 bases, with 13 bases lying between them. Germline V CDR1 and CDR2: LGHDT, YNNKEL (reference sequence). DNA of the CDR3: TGTGCCAGCAGCCAGAACCCCGGCGGGGAGACCCAGTACTTC. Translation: CASSQNPGGETQYF.

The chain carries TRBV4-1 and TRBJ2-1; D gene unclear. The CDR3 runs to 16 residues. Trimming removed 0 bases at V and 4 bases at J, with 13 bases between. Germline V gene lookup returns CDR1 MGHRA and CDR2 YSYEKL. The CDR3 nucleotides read TGCGCCAGCAGCCAAGAAGCAGGCCCTATATACAATGAGCAGTTCTTC. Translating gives CASSQEAGPIYNEQFF.

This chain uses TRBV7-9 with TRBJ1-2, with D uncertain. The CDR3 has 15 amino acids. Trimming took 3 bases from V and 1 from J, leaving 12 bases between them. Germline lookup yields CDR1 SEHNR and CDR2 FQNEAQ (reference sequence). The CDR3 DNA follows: TGTGCCAGCAGCTTTAGTATGACGGATAACTATGGCTACACCTTC. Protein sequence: CASSFSMTDNYGYTF.

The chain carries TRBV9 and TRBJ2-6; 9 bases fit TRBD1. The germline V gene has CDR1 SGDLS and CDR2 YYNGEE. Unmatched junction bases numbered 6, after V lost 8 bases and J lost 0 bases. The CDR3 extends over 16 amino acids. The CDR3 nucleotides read TGTGCCAGTAAAGACAGGGGGGGCTCTGGGGCCAACGTCCTGACTTTC. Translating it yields CASKDRGGSGANVLTF.